These T cell receptor beta chains were read from a single sample in a study of blood T cell repertoires in COVID-19. Assay used: immunoSEQ multiplex PCR; TCRdb lists only in-frame clones, some missing. The sample lists 200,000 to 250,000 clones, 70% to 90% occurring once. The sample comprised PBMCs or T cells enriched from blood (not recorded which). All receptors come from a man aged 35 to 55 who had recovered from COVID-19. Each CDR3 is given with its conserved first and last residue. D genes are given only for firm matches. Some rows mark clone size as missing; the rest say once, few, many or name a class of expanded clone.

size	D	V	J	CDR3	DNA
NA	NA	TRBV12-3/TRBV12-4	TRBJ2-1	CASSLRETEQFF	TGTGCCAGCAGCTTGAGGGAGACTGAGCAGTTCTTC
NA	TRBD2	TRBV19	TRBJ2-1	CASSIERGGEQFF	TGTGCCAGTAGTATTGAGCGGGGTGGGGAGCAGTTCTTC
NA	NA	TRBV3-1/TRBV3-2	TRBJ2-7	CASSPTVSAAYYEQYF	TGTGCCAGCAGCCCAACTGTTTCCGCCGCCTACTACGAGCAGTACTTC
NA	TRBD1	TRBV18	TRBJ1-4	CASSPRVIRGLNEKLFF	TGTGCCAGCTCACCAAGAGTGATCAGGGGGCTTAATGAAAAACTGTTTTTT
NA	NA	TRBV19	TRBJ2-7	CASSIDVKSSYEQYF	TGTGCCAGTAGTATAGATGTTAAATCCTCCTACGAGCAGTACTTC
NA	NA	TRBV6-5	TRBJ1-6	CASLKEGVSNSPLHF	TGTGCCTCTTTAAAGGAGGGAGTGAGTAATTCACCCCTCCACTTT
NA	NA	TRBV3-1/TRBV3-2	TRBJ1-4	CASSSRSNTPNEKLFF	TGTGCCAGCAGCTCCCGGAGTAACACCCCTAATGAAAAACTGTTTTTT
NA	TRBD2	TRBV30	TRBJ2-5	CAWGGRALQETQYF	TGTGCCTGGGGGGGGAGGGCACTCCAAGAGACCCAGTACTTC
once	NA	TRBV6-5	TRBJ2-1	CASSGRGQFF	TGTGCCAGCAGCGGACGGGGACAGTTCTTC
NA	TRBD1	TRBV3-1/TRBV3-2	TRBJ1-1	CASSPGQRLNTEAFF	TGTGCCAGCAGCCCGGGACAGAGACTGAACACTGAAGCTTTCTTT
NA	TRBD1	TRBV11-2	TRBJ2-1	CASSLGGTGVVGEQFF	TGTGCCAGCAGCCTGGGTGGGACAGGGGTAGTCGGTGAGCAGTTCTTC
NA	TRBD2	TRBV3-1/TRBV3-2	TRBJ2-5	CASSPSPGGQETQYF	TGTGCCAGCAGCCCTAGCCCGGGGGGACAAGAGACCCAGTACTTC
NA	TRBD1	TRBV27	TRBJ1-2	CASSALGQGLYGYTF	TGTGCCAGCAGTGCGCTTGGACAGGGCCTCTATGGCTACACCTTC
NA	TRBD2	TRBV15	TRBJ2-1	CATSRDRLLTSGSKNEQFF	TGTGCCACCAGCAGAGATCGGCTCCTGACTAGCGGGAGTAAGAATGAGCAGTTCTTC
NA	NA	TRBV6-6	TRBJ2-1	CASSYSVRSEPEQFF	TGTGCCAGCAGTTACTCGGTTCGGAGTGAACCTGAGCAGTTCTTC
many	NA	TRBV4-2	TRBJ1-2	CASSQGGSNNAYTF	TGTGCCAGCAGCCAAGGTGGGAGTAATAATGCCTACACCTTC
NA	TRBD1	TRBV7-9	TRBJ1-1	CASSLGTGSGAFF	TGTGCCAGCAGCTTAGGGACAGGCTCGGGGGCTTTCTTT
NA	TRBD1	TRBV27	TRBJ2-7	CASSGGTGYSYEQYF	TGTGCCAGCAGTGGAGGGACAGGATACTCCTACGAGCAGTACTTC
few	NA	TRBV5-1	TRBJ1-1	CASSLERGRSAFF	TGCGCCAGCAGCTTGGAACGGGGAAGGTCAGCTTTCTTT
NA	TRBD1	TRBV3-1/TRBV3-2	TRBJ1-5	CASSQTPGQGGQPQHF	TGTGCCAGCAGCCAAACACCGGGACAGGGAGGACAGCCCCAGCATTTT
once	NA	TRBV5-1	TRBJ1-5	CASSVSGTSNQPQHF	TGCGCCAGCAGCGTTTCCGGGACATCAAATCAGCCCCAGCATTTT
NA	NA	TRBV29-1	TRBJ1-2	CSVLVVDYGYTF	TGCAGCGTTTTAGTTGTCGACTATGGCTACACCTTC
NA	TRBD1	TRBV7-9	TRBJ1-5	CASSDGTEANKPQHF	TGTGCCAGCAGCGACGGGACAGAAGCCAATAAGCCCCAGCATTTT
NA	TRBD1	TRBV12-5	TRBJ1-5	CASGLVLGTDYSNQPQHF	TGTGCTAGTGGTTTGGTACTCGGGACAGACTATAGCAATCAGCCCCAGCATTTT
NA	TRBD2	TRBV4-2	TRBJ2-1	CASSQDPAGAYNEQFF	TGTGCCAGCAGCCAAGATCCTGCGGGAGCTTACAATGAGCAGTTCTTC
NA	TRBD2	TRBV5-4	TRBJ2-7	CASSGGLAGGYEQYF	TGTGCCAGCAGCGGGGGACTAGCGGGGGGCTACGAGCAGTACTTC